A single sample gave rise to the 30 T cell receptor beta chains below, sequenced in a study of identical twins. MiXCR was run by TCRdb on the 5' RACE reads, yielding one entry per CDR3 protein. This sample has some 560,000 distinct CDR3 sequences, with more than 9% found just once. The same data also contributed to another study, on yellow fever vaccine responses in identical twins.

The sample taken for sequencing was PBMCs. Receptors were obtained from a woman between 18 and 29 years old in good health.

There are a few counts of this clonotype. The CDR3 protein is CASSLPAGGSYNEQFF. As DNA, the CDR3 is TGTGCCAGCAGCTTACCAGCGGGAGGATCCTACAATGAGCAGTTCTTC. This chain joins TRBV7-8 and TRBJ2-1; 9 bases line up with TRBD2. V shed 2 bases, J shed 1 base, and the junction held 3 bases outside the gene matches. The CDR3 sequence is 16 residues long. Looked up from germline, CDR1 is SGHVS and CDR2 is FQNEAQ. The variable domain in full, completed from reference TRBV7-8 and TRBJ2-1, reads GAGVSQSPRYKVAKRGQDVALRCDPISGHVSLFWYQQALGQGPEFLTYFQNEAQLDKSGLPSDRFFAERPEGSVSTLKIQRTQQEDSAVYLCASSLPAGGSYNEQFFGPGTRLTVL.

Here the CDR3 reads CASSGGQGAYEQFF. The CDR3 DNA sequence: TGTGCCAGTAGTGGGGGACAGGGGGCATATGAGCAGTTCTTC. The genes are TRBV19 and TRBJ2-1, with 12 bases that match TRBD1. The CDR3 has 14 residues. Germline-derived CDR1 and CDR2 are LNHDA and SQIVND (reference sequence). The V and J ends lost 5 bases and 8 bases, in that order; junction bases with no gene match: 4.

At least ten counts were recorded for this clonotype. The chain employs TRBV10-3 and TRBJ1-6; weak D call: TRBD1 (5 bases). Trimming removed 2 bases from V and 9 bases from J, with 14 bases in between. Germline CDR1 ENHRY, CDR2 SYGVKD. CDR3 length: 15 amino acids. CDR3 DNA: TGTGCCATCAGTGAGGCTGGAGGGGAGGCTTCACCCCTCCACTTT. Its translation is CAISEAGGEASPLHF.

This clonotype was detected many times. V usage is TRBV2 and J usage is TRBJ2-5; D unclear. The CDR3 length is 14 residues. CDR1 is SNHLY, CDR2 FYNNEI, per germline. V shed 1 base and J shed 0 bases, with 6 bases lying between them. Written as DNA, the CDR3 is TGTGCCAGCAGTGAAGACAGAAACCAAGAGACCCAGTACTTC. It codes for CASSEDRNQETQYF.

This clonotype was counted a few times. This sequence joins TRBV7-2 and TRBJ2-3; 11 bases map to TRBD2. Germline CDR1 and CDR2: SGHTA and FQGNSA. V was clipped by 2 bases and J by 6 bases; unmatched bases: 7. The CDR3 length is 16 residues. CDR3 nucleotide sequence: TGTGCCAGCAGCTTAATGATTAGCGGGGGGGCGGATACGCAGTATTTT. Protein sequence: CASSLMISGGADTQYF.

This clonotype has a handful of counts. This sequence joins TRBV28 and TRBJ2-5; a weak D match, TRBD1 (6 bases). Germline CDR1 MDHEN, CDR2 SYDVKM. V gave up 5 bases and J gave up 1 base, with 17 bases separating them. This CDR3 spans 16 amino acids. CDR3 DNA sequence: TGTGCCAGCAGTCTTAACGAACAGGGCGGCCAAGAGACCCAGTACTTC. This translates into CASSLNEQGGQETQYF.

The V gene is TRBV20-1, the J gene TRBJ2-7, with D possibly being TRBD2 (5 bases). This CDR3 contains 15 residues. Per the germline V gene, CDR1 is DFQATT and CDR2 is SNEGSKA (reference sequence). V lost 4 bases, J lost 3 bases, and 19 bases lay in between. This CDR3 is CSANPPPGNSYEQYF. The CDR3 DNA follows: TGCAGTGCTAACCCACCCCCCGGGAACAGCTACGAGCAGTACTTC.

This clonotype was seen a handful of times. In DNA, the CDR3 is TGTGCCAGCAGCTCACAGGGGTTTCAAACCGGGGAGACCCAGTACTTC. It is translated as CASSSQGFQTGETQYF. The chain uses TRBV7-2 and TRBJ2-5; 7 bases are a match to TRBD1. Per germline, CDR1 SGHTA and CDR2 FQGNSA. The trim removed 4 bases at V and 5 bases at J, leaving 13 bases unmatched. This CDR3 comprises 16 residues.

This clonotype turned up a few times. The V and J genes are TRBV4-2 and TRBJ1-2; D unclear. Between the trimmed V and J ends, which lost 0 bases and 0 bases, there was a span of 11 bases. CDR1 is LGHNA and CDR2 is YNFKEQ in the germline V gene. The CDR3 loop spans 16 amino acids. The CDR3 DNA reads as TGTGCCAGCAGCCAAGATCGGGGAACTGCTAACTATGGCTACACCTTC. Its protein product is CASSQDRGTANYGYTF.

This clonotype was seen at least ten times. Here the CDR3 reads CASSFRQGASYNEQFF. The CDR3 DNA is TGCGCCAGCAGTTTCAGACAGGGGGCGTCCTACAATGAGCAGTTCTTC. J is TRBJ2-1 and V is TRBV5-1, with 10 bases that match TRBD1. Per germline, CDR1 SGHRS and CDR2 YFSETQ. V lost 5 bases, J lost 1 base, and 6 bases stayed unmatched. The CDR3 length is 16 residues.

In the case of this clonotype: A much larger clone differs by one base, so this may be a read error. This sequence joins TRBV20-1 and TRBJ2-3; 9 nucleotides agree with TRBD2. The CDR3 extends over 14 amino acids. Trimming took 6 bases from V and 2 from J; bases not matched to a gene: 6. The germline gives CDR1 DFQATT, CDR2 SNEGSKA (reference sequence). The CDR3 nucleotides read TGCAGTGCGGAGAGACTAGCGGACACAGATACGCAGTATTTT. Amino acid sequence: CSAERLADTDTQYF.

V usage is TRBV5-1 and J usage is TRBJ2-7, with 9 bases matching TRBD2. The CDR3 loop spans 14 amino acids. Trimming at V came to 6 bases and at J to 3 bases, leaving 7 bases not matched to a gene. Germline V gene lookup returns CDR1 SGHRS and CDR2 YFSETQ. CDR3: CASNPAGGRYEQYF. Here the CDR3 DNA reads TGCGCCAGCAACCCAGCGGGAGGCCGCTACGAGCAGTACTTC.

V is TRBV6-2 or TRBV6-3 and J is TRBJ2-1, with a tentative D call TRBD1 (6 bases). The ends were cut back, 7 bases at V and 6 bases at J, with 25 bases in the middle. The CDR3 totals 17 residues. CDR1 is MNHEY and CDR2 is SVGEGT in the germline V gene. CDR3 sequence reads: CASKSQKQGPPRNEQFF. The CDR3 nucleotides are TGTGCCAGCAAATCCCAGAAACAGGGACCCCCACGCAATGAGCAGTTCTTC.

J is TRBJ2-1 and V is TRBV29-1; 8 nucleotides align to TRBD2. Losses at the gene ends were 6 bases for V and 3 bases for J; bases not matched to a gene: 13. The CDR3 consists of 16 residues. The germline V gene has CDR1 SQVTM and CDR2 ANQGSEA. The CDR3 sequence: CSVAGLVAGLYNEQFF. Written as DNA, the CDR3 is TGCAGCGTGGCGGGTTTGGTAGCGGGACTCTACAATGAGCAGTTCTTC.

J is TRBJ2-2 and V is TRBV4-3; 15 bases align to TRBD2. With V trimmed by 5 bases and J by 2 bases, 3 bases remained unmatched. Germline-derived CDR1 and CDR2 are LGHNA and YSLEER. This CDR3 comprises 17 residues. CDR3 sequence: CASSSGLAGGNTGELFF. Written as DNA, the CDR3 is TGCGCCAGCAGCTCGGGACTAGCGGGGGGAAACACCGGGGAGCTGTTTTTT.

In this sample, this clonotype turned up many times. This sequence joins TRBV6-1 and TRBJ1-1, with D unclear. V gave up 6 bases and J gave up 2 bases, with 16 bases separating them. The germline V gene has CDR1 MNHNS and CDR2 SASEGT. The length of the CDR3 is 15 residues. CDR3 DNA sequence: TGTGCCAGCAGAGGGTCAGGTCCCAGAAACACTGAAGCTTTCTTT. This encodes CASRGSGPRNTEAFF.

This rearrangement joins TRBV7-9 to TRBJ2-7, with 9 bases that match TRBD2. This CDR3 spans 15 amino acids. V lost 1 base and J lost 5; bases outside the gene matches: 6. CDR1 and CDR2 (germline): SEHNR, FQNEAQ (reference sequence). CDR3 in DNA: TGTGCCAGCAGCTTAGAAGGACTAGCGAGGAACGAGCAGTACTTC. Protein: CASSLEGLARNEQYF.

This clonotype was detected many times. J is TRBJ2-2 and V is TRBV27, with TRBD1 matching 7 bases. V shed 8 bases, J shed 4 bases, and the junction held 7 bases outside the gene matches. There are 14 residues in the CDR3. The germline gives CDR1 MNHEY, CDR2 SMNVEV (reference sequence). CDR3 region: CASYGQASTGELFF. The CDR3 DNA is TGTGCCAGCTATGGACAGGCGAGCACCGGGGAGCTGTTTTTT.

This chain connects TRBV6-5 to TRBJ2-7; TRBD1 matches at 10 bases. The CDR3 extends over 16 amino acids. Germline V gives CDR1 MNHEY, CDR2 SVGAGI. V trimming: 4 bases; J trimming: 7 bases; junction bases outside the gene matches: 13. In DNA, the CDR3 is TGTGCCAGCAGTTCCCAAGACAGGGGGCGCGGGTGGGAGCAGTACTTC. Translating it yields CASSSQDRGRGWEQYF.

DNA for the CDR3: TGTGCCTTCAAGCCGGGGTTAAACATGAACACTGAAGCTTTCTTT. Translated: CAFKPGLNMNTEAFF. This sequence joins TRBV5-5 and TRBJ1-1; D not resolved. The V end was cut by 10 bases, the J end by 0 bases, with 19 bases between. Per the germline V gene, CDR1 is SGHKS and CDR2 is YYEKEE (reference sequence). The CDR3 contains 15 residues.

The chain uses TRBV20-1 and TRBJ1-4; D unresolved. CDR3 length: 15 residues. Trimming removed 3 bases from V and 0 bases from J, with 11 bases in between. CDR1 is DFQATT, CDR2 SNEGSKA, per germline (reference sequence). This CDR3 reads CSARATSATNEKLFF. DNA of the CDR3: TGCAGTGCTAGGGCCACCAGCGCAACTAATGAAAAACTGTTTTTT.

This clonotype was observed many times. The chain uses TRBV6-5 and TRBJ2-2, with D unclear. Germline CDR1 MNHEY, CDR2 SVGAGI. Trimming took 2 bases from V and 7 from J, leaving 8 bases between them. This CDR3 is 13 amino acids long. CDR3 nucleotides: TGTGCCAGCAGTTACCCCCCCCGCGGGGAGCTGTTTTTT. Its protein is CASSYPPRGELFF.

This clonotype was counted between two and nine times. The V call is TRBV5-1, the J call TRBJ2-2; no clear D. Germline V gene sequence: CDR1 SGHRS, CDR2 YFSETQ. The germline V and J ends were trimmed by 3 bases and 0 bases, with 12 bases remaining between them. The CDR3 extends over 16 amino acids. The chain's CDR3 is CASSSLTASNTGELFF. Written as DNA, the CDR3 is TGCGCCAGCAGCTCTCTTACGGCCTCGAACACCGGGGAGCTGTTTTTT.

The table lists this clonotype with many counts. The chain recombines TRBV9 with TRBJ2-3, with D unresolved. Germline V CDR1 and CDR2: SGDLS, YYNGEE. Trimming stripped 4 bases from V and 0 bases from J, with 12 bases between. The CDR3 has 15 residues. CDR3: CASSSLLGSTDTQYF. In nucleotides, the CDR3 is TGTGCCAGCAGCTCCTTACTGGGTAGCACAGATACGCAGTATTTT.

This clonotype was found many times. The chain has TRBV15 and TRBJ1-1; D is ambiguous. The CDR3 runs to 13 residues. Germline lookup yields CDR1 LNHNV and CDR2 YYDKDF (reference sequence). Between the trimmed V and J ends, which lost 0 bases and 6 bases, there was a span of 8 bases. CDR3 loop: CATSRDYNSEAFF. DNA for the CDR3: TGTGCCACCAGCAGAGATTACAACTCTGAAGCTTTCTTT.

This clonotype was seen a few times. The rearrangement links TRBV5-5 to TRBJ1-2; D not certain. CDR1 and CDR2 (germline): SGHKS, YYEKEE (reference sequence). V was cut by 0 bases and J by 3 bases, with 12 bases left in between. The CDR3 runs 15 residues. In DNA, the CDR3 is TGTGCCAGCAGCTTGGGACCGACCCCGGACTATGGCTACACCTTC. This encodes CASSLGPTPDYGYTF.

This clonotype was detected only a few times. This chain uses TRBV12-3 or TRBV12-4 with TRBJ2-2, with D uncertain. The CDR3 length is 15 residues. The V end lost 5 bases, the J end lost 1 base, and 11 bases lay between the germline ends. The CDR3 DNA reads as TGTGCCAGCAGTACCTATTCAGTGAACACCGGGGAGCTGTTTTTT. Its protein product is CASSTYSVNTGELFF.

The chain links TRBV12-3 or TRBV12-4 to TRBJ2-7; D remains unclear. The CDR3 spans 12 residues. Trimming took 7 bases from V and 5 from J, leaving 12 bases between them. CDR3 protein: CASTLIGDEQYF. CDR3 nucleotide sequence: TGTGCCAGCACCCTGATTGGAGACGAGCAGTACTTC.

This clonotype was found many times. This chain links TRBV7-8 with TRBJ2-1; 11 bases agree with TRBD2. The CDR3 runs 15 residues. With V trimmed by 5 bases and J by 9 bases, 9 bases remained unmatched. The germline V gene encodes CDR1 SGHVS and CDR2 FQNEAQ. The CDR3 DNA reads TGTGCCAGCAGCATTAACCTAGCGGGAGGTGGTGAGCAGTTCTTC. Residues: CASSINLAGGGEQFF.

V usage is TRBV20-1 and J usage is TRBJ2-3; no clear D gene. The CDR3 has 11 residues. V lost 3 bases, J lost 5 bases, and 6 bases lay in between. CDR1 is DFQATT and CDR2 is SNEGSKA in the germline V gene (reference sequence). CDR3 sequence: CSASPQDTQYF. CDR3 DNA sequence: TGCAGTGCTAGCCCTCAAGATACGCAGTATTTT.